This entry features one TCR beta chain sequence. Its antigen is undetermined. The sample originates from a study of cytomegalovirus exposure and HLA in healthy donors. Overall study results and limits: The study listed 150 to 200 cytomegalovirus-associated TCR beta chains. Many donors carried some public TCRs, although rarity characterized most TCR sequences.

This CDR3 spans 14 amino acids. The germline gives CDR1 MNHEY, CDR2 SMNVEV (reference sequence). The V end was cut by 3 bases, the J end by 7 bases, with 15 bases between. PCR involved 60 Vbeta and 13 Jbeta primers. The method was immunoSEQ multiplex PCR; TCRdb's version includes in-frame clones alone and lacks a portion of them. The sample consists of 120,000 or so clones, 75% to 90% of them appearing once. The TCR comes from a man younger than 35 in good health and CMV-seropositive. Specimen: PBMCs. This chain connects TRBV27 to TRBJ1-2; perhaps TRBD1 as D (6 bases). CDR3 residues: CASSFGGPGAGYTF. The DNA of the CDR3 is TGTGCCAGCAGTTTTGGGGGCCCAGGGGCTGGCTACACCTTC.